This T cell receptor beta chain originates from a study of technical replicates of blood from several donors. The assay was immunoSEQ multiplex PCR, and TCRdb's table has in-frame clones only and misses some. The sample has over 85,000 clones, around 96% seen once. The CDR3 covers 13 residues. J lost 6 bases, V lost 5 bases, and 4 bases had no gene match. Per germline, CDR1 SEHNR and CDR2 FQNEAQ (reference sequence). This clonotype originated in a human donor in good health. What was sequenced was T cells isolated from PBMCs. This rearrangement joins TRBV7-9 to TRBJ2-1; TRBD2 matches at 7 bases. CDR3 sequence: CASSPGGPNEQFF. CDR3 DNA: TGTGCCAGCAGCCCGGGGGGTCCCAATGAGCAGTTCTTC.